Below, one T cell receptor (beta chain) is given with its context. Libraries were prepared by immunoSEQ multiplex PCR; TCRdb keeps only in-frame clonotypes and omits some of them. Of around 25,000 clones in the sample, about 95% were seen once. V was clipped by 6 bases and J by 2 bases, with 10 bases between them. CDR1 and CDR2 (germline): MDHEN, SYDVKM. This CDR3 is built from 13 residues. This sample was taken from a study of preoperative IRX-2 immunotherapy in early breast cancer. Stated treatment: preoperative locoregional IRX-2 cytokine immunotherapy. The source material was tumor tissue, sampled after IRX-2 immunotherapy. The clonotype was recovered from a human donor with breast cancer. The chain combines TRBV28 with TRBJ2-5; D might be TRBD1 (5 bases). The CDR3 nucleotides are TGTGCCAGCAGGACAGTAAATCAAGAGACCCAGTACTTC. This translates into CASRTVNQETQYF.